The 22 T cell receptor beta chains given below trace back to one sample, sequenced in a study of long-term antiretroviral therapy in people with HIV. At the survey level, the v3.0 immunoSEQ assay was run. Sequencing was performed with immunoSEQ multiplex PCR; in TCRdb, only in-frame clones are kept and a portion is missing. The sample includes approximately 20,000 clones, around four fifths of them seen just once. The material sequenced was unsorted PBMCs, taken approximately 4 years after starting antiretroviral therapy. The receptors stem from a young man with HIV.

The CDR3 loop reads CASSQGPTQGASDTQYF. CDR3 nucleotide sequence: TGCGCCAGCAGCCAAGGCCCCACCCAGGGGGCTTCAGATACGCAGTATTTT. The rearrangement uses TRBV4-1 and TRBJ2-3, with 8 bases matching TRBD1. Per the germline V gene, CDR1 is MGHRA and CDR2 is YSYEKL. This CDR3 spans 17 amino acids. V gave up 1 base and J gave up 4 bases; unmatched junction bases: 10.

This chain uses TRBV5-4 with TRBJ2-2, with D tentatively TRBD1 or TRBD2 (5 bases each). V was clipped by 4 bases and J by 7 bases, with 17 bases between them. Germline V gives CDR1 SGHNT, CDR2 YYREEE (reference sequence). The length of the CDR3 is 15 residues. CDR3 coding DNA: TGTGCCAGCAGCCCGAGGGACCCGGGGTTCGGGGAGCTGTTTTTT. This codes for CASSPRDPGFGELFF.

The chain uses TRBV2 and TRBJ2-5; weak D call: TRBD2 (6 bases). This CDR3 contains 15 residues. Germline assignment: CDR1 SNHLY and CDR2 FYNNEI. Deletions cut 1 base from V and 4 bases from J, with 13 bases between. The CDR3 DNA sequence: TGTGCCAGCAGTGAAGGGACCATGGAGGGAGAGACCCAGTACTTC. It encodes CASSEGTMEGETQYF.

This sequence joins TRBV28 and TRBJ2-7; D is uncertain. The ends were cut back, 6 bases at V and 4 bases at J, with 7 bases in the middle. CDR3 length equals 11 residues. Germline-derived CDR1 and CDR2 are MDHEN and SYDVKM. DNA of the CDR3: TGTGCCAGCAGCATCCAGTACGAGCAGTACTTC. As protein: CASSIQYEQYF.

The rearrangement joins TRBV28 to TRBJ2-7; 11 bases are shared with TRBD1. The germline gives CDR1 MDHEN, CDR2 SYDVKM. Trimming cost V 6 bases and J 4 bases; bases outside gene matches: 11. This CDR3 contains 16 residues. Here the CDR3 reads CASSFPGQGENYEQYF. CDR3 in DNA: TGTGCCAGCAGCTTTCCGGGACAGGGGGAAAATTACGAGCAGTACTTC.

The chain combines TRBV4-1 with TRBJ1-5; TRBD1 matches 9 bases. The CDR3 runs to 17 residues. V dropped 3 bases and J dropped 5; count of bases not matched to a gene: 11. Germline CDR1 reads MGHRA; CDR2 reads YSYEKL. This chain's CDR3 is CASSQFPNRDRDQPQHF. DNA for the CDR3: TGCGCCAGCAGCCAGTTTCCTAACCGGGACAGGGATCAGCCCCAGCATTTT.

The chain links TRBV2 to TRBJ2-3, with unresolved D. The CDR3 sequence is 14 residues long. Trimming removed 2 bases from V and 1 base from J, with 7 bases in between. Germline values: CDR1 SNHLY, CDR2 FYNNEI. The CDR3 DNA is TGTGCCAGCAGTGAATTGGTTGGCACAGATACGCAGTATTTT. Translated: CASSELVGTDTQYF.

The chain employs TRBV7-3 and TRBJ1-6, with D perhaps matching TRBD1 (5 bases). Germline V gene data show CDR1 as SGHTA and CDR2 as FQGTGA. The V end lost 1 base, the J end lost 11 bases, and 9 bases lay between the germline ends. The CDR3 length is 13 residues. The CDR3 coding sequence is TGTGCCAGCAGCTTAAATTCAGGGACACCCCTCCACTTT. This encodes CASSLNSGTPLHF.

The chain employs TRBV6-6 and TRBJ1-6, with 9 bases that match TRBD1. CDR1 MNHNY and CDR2 SVGAGI come from the germline V gene (reference sequence). The ends lost 4 bases at V and 10 bases at J; junction bases unmatched: 5. This CDR3 region has 14 residues. The CDR3 reads CASSSRTGESPLHF. The CDR3 DNA sequence: TGTGCCAGCAGTTCTAGGACAGGGGAATCACCCCTCCACTTT.

In its sample, this clone was seen a few times. The chain joins TRBV29-1 to TRBJ2-3; the match to TRBD1 covers 12 bases. The CDR3 is made up of 16 amino acids. Germline V gene lookup returns CDR1 SQVTM and CDR2 ANQGSEA. V lost 4 bases and J lost 2; bases outside the gene matches: 7. As DNA, the CDR3 is TGCAGCGTTGGGGGGACAGGGGGCACCTACACAGATACGCAGTATTTT. It encodes CSVGGTGGTYTDTQYF.

This chain joins TRBV7-8 and TRBJ2-3; no firm D call. Trimming cost V 1 base and J 0 bases, with 11 bases left between them. The CDR3 loop spans 16 amino acids. Germline V gives CDR1 SGHVS, CDR2 FQNEAQ. CDR3 loop: CASSLVQRTSTDTQYF. CDR3 DNA: TGTGCCAGCAGCTTAGTCCAGCGAACTAGCACAGATACGCAGTATTTT.

The V call is TRBV19, the J call TRBJ1-2; D is perhaps TRBD1 (5 bases). This CDR3 is 17 amino acids long. Deletions cut 4 bases from V and 0 bases from J, with 18 bases between. Germline CDR1 and CDR2: LNHDA and SQIVND (reference sequence). As DNA, the CDR3 is TGTGCCAGTAGTACTCATTCACAGGCCAACTCTAACTATGGCTACACCTTC. It yields the protein CASSTHSQANSNYGYTF.

V gene TRBV6-5 combines with J gene TRBJ1-2, with D unclear. The germline V gene encodes CDR1 MNHEY and CDR2 SVGAGI. With 6 bases removed from V and 4 bases from J, the gap between germline ends came to 15 bases. CDR3 length: 14 residues. The CDR3 spells CASSRQGRGYGYTF. Here the CDR3 DNA reads TGTGCCAGCAGCCGACAAGGACGGGGCTATGGCTACACCTTC.

The rearrangement uses TRBV28 and TRBJ2-4; 8 positions agree with TRBD2. In germline, CDR1 is MDHEN, CDR2 SYDVKM. This CDR3 contains 15 residues. The ends lost 3 bases at V and 4 bases at J; junction bases unmatched: 5. DNA of the CDR3: TGTGCCAGCAGTTTCGAAGCGGGGGTTAAAAACATTCAGTACTTC. The encoded protein is CASSFEAGVKNIQYF.

The V and J genes are TRBV13 and TRBJ1-4; 7 nucleotides match TRBD1. The trim removed 6 bases at V and 10 bases at J, leaving 11 bases unmatched. The CDR3 covers 14 residues. In germline, CDR1 is PRHDT, CDR2 FYEKMQ (reference sequence). CDR3 nucleotide sequence: TGTGCCAGCAGGGATAGACGGGACAGAACAAAACTGTTTTTT. Translated: CASRDRRDRTKLFF.

This rearrangement joins TRBV27 to TRBJ2-7; 8 nucleotides agree with TRBD1. The CDR3 loop spans 14 amino acids. Germline V gene lookup returns CDR1 MNHEY and CDR2 SMNVEV (reference sequence). Trimming removed 5 bases from V and 0 bases from J; junction bases left unmatched: 3. The CDR3 coding sequence is TGTGCCAGCAGTCTGACAGGGGCCTCCTACGAGCAGTACTTC. As protein: CASSLTGASYEQYF.

Here the CDR3 reads CASSLESDEQYV. The CDR3 nucleotides are TGTGCCAGCAGCTTAGAATCGGACGAGCAGTACGTC. The chain uses TRBV11-2 and TRBJ2-7; D unclear. This CDR3 has 12 residues. Germline CDR1 SGHAT, CDR2 FQNNGV. Trimming removed 0 bases at V and 5 bases at J, with 5 bases between.

The chain links TRBV25-1 to TRBJ2-7; D uncertain. The CDR3 sequence is 13 residues long. V lost 7 bases and J lost 1, with 11 bases in between. CDR1 is MGHDK and CDR2 is SYGVNS in the germline V gene. The CDR3 sequence is CASIGTESYEQYF. CDR3 bases: TGTGCCAGCATAGGAACCGAATCCTACGAGCAGTACTTC.

With regard to this clone: A read error may produce the germline difference seen at one junction end. V gene TRBV6-1 combines with J gene TRBJ1-1, with unresolved D. CDR1 and CDR2 (germline): MNHNS, SASEGT. The CDR3 length is 9 residues. The CDR3 nucleotides read TGTGCCAGCAGTGACCCCGCTGCATTT. Protein: CASSDPAAF.

This clone was found a few times. The rearrangement links TRBV5-1 to TRBJ1-6, with no clear D. Germline assignment: CDR1 SGHRS and CDR2 YFSETQ. The CDR3 sequence is 14 residues long. V shed 0 bases and J shed 8 bases, with 9 bases lying between them. CDR3: CASSLATGDSPLHF. The DNA for the CDR3 is TGCGCCAGCAGCTTGGCAACGGGAGATTCACCCCTCCACTTT.

The chain carries TRBV6-4 and TRBJ2-7; 7 bases fit TRBD1. The V gene's germline CDR1 is MRHNA and CDR2 SNTAGT. V was clipped by 3 bases and J by 5 bases; unmatched bases: 7. The CDR3 loop spans 14 amino acids. This CDR3 reads CASSDTRDSHEQYF. In nucleotides, the CDR3 is TGTGCCAGCAGTGATACCCGGGACAGCCACGAGCAGTACTTC.

This sequence joins TRBV6-6 and TRBJ1-5; D gene unclear. This CDR3 comprises 13 residues. CDR1 and CDR2 from the germline V gene are MNHNY and SVGAGI (reference sequence). V was clipped by 2 bases and J by 0 bases, with 2 bases between them. CDR3 DNA: TGTGCCAGCAGTTACCTTAGCAATCAGCCCCAGCATTTT. Amino acid sequence: CASSYLSNQPQHF.